This TCR beta chain was retrieved from a study of glioma-infiltrating T cells. Notes on the study in general: Gliomas, especially low-grade, showed above-expected tissue-blood divergence; non-neoplastic patients showed below. Only very few CDR3 sequences appeared in both tissue and blood.

This clonotype was seen only a few times. Its target is unknown. J was trimmed by 1 base and V by 7 bases; bases with no gene match: 3. CDR1 is SEHNR, CDR2 FQNEAQ, per germline (reference sequence). The CDR3 spans 14 residues. Amplification of TCR alpha and beta CDR3 regions from RNA used iRepertoire nested multiplex PCR. MiXCR was run by TCRdb on the multiplex PCR reads, yielding one entry per CDR3 protein. The sample records fewer than 200,000 distinct CDR3 sequences, around 32% being singletons. The receptor was isolated from a human donor with low-grade glioma or glioblastoma, undergoing nonglioma brain surgery, or in good health (not recorded which). Sequenced input: glioma tissue, nonneoplastic brain tissue, or PBMCs (not recorded which). J is TRBJ2-2 and V is TRBV7-9, with TRBD1 identical over 7 bases. CDR3 in DNA: TGTGCCAGCACCCGGACAGGGAACACCGGGGAGCTGTTTTTT. Protein: CASTRTGNTGELFF.